This T cell receptor (beta chain) is drawn from a study of neurological immune-mediated disorders. Study conclusions and caveats: No clinical or MRI feature was associated with the multiple sclerosis repertoire cluster.

Trimming removed 4 bases from V and 7 bases from J; junction bases left unmatched: 8. CDR3 length equals 13 residues. Germline CDR1 and CDR2: SGHRS and YFSETQ. This clonotype was recorded many times. What it binds is not known. It was by 5'RACE with 10-nucleotide random UMIs that the cDNA was made. MiXCR, applied by TCRdb to the 5' RACE reads, yields one record per CDR3 protein. The sample lists over 60,000 distinct CDR3 sequences; less than 5.5% were seen once. This sequence joins TRBV5-1 and TRBJ2-7, with TRBD2 matching over 7 bases. The sequence came from a woman aged 25 to 39 with multiple sclerosis. What was sequenced was PBMCs. The CDR3 DNA is TGCGCCAGCAGCCGCGGGACTACGGGTGAGCAGTACTTC. It yields the protein CASSRGTTGEQYF.